Each of the 27 T cell receptor beta chains below was sequenced from the same sample in a study of cytomegalovirus exposure and HLA in healthy donors. In the PCR, 60 Vbeta and 13 Jbeta primers were used. Only in-frame clones appear in the TCRdb table, and some are missing; sequencing was by immunoSEQ multiplex PCR. Its table lists 200,000 to 250,000 clones. The specimen sequenced was PBMCs. Receptors originate from a girl aged 2 to 10 in good health and CMV-seropositive.

CDR3 residues: CASSPYRDSNQPQHF. The CDR3 bases are TGTGCCAGCAGTCCATACAGGGACAGCAATCAGCCCCAGCATTTT. The V call is TRBV6-1, the J call TRBJ1-5, with D possibly matching TRBD1 (6 bases). In germline, CDR1 is MNHNS, CDR2 SASEGT. V lost 5 bases and J 1 base, leaving 12 bases between the germline ends. The CDR3 loop spans 15 amino acids.

This chain uses TRBV28 with TRBJ2-7; perhaps TRBD2 as D (6 bases). The CDR3 runs to 18 residues. The germline gives CDR1 MDHEN, CDR2 SYDVKM. V lost 2 bases, J lost 0 bases, and 20 bases lay in between. CDR3 coding DNA: TGTGCCAGCAGTTTAAGGGGACTCTCCCCCCCGAGCTCCTACGAGCAGTACTTC. Protein: CASSLRGLSPPSSYEQYF.

The rearrangement uses TRBV19 and TRBJ2-7, with D maybe TRBD1 (7 bases). Trimming took 8 bases from V and 4 from J, leaving 15 bases between them. This CDR3 region has 13 residues. Germline V gives CDR1 LNHDA, CDR2 SQIVND (reference sequence). The DNA of the CDR3 is TGTGCCAGTTCGCGGGACAGACCATACGAGCAGTACTTC. It specifies CASSRDRPYEQYF.

The V and J genes are TRBV7-9 and TRBJ2-7, with D perhaps matching TRBD1 (6 bases). The CDR3 loop spans 13 amino acids. The germline V gene encodes CDR1 SEHNR and CDR2 FQNEAQ (reference sequence). Trimming pared 4 bases from V and 2 bases from J, leaving 9 bases between. The CDR3 sequence is CASSSGQTYEQYF. DNA for the CDR3: TGTGCCAGCAGCTCCGGACAGACCTACGAGCAGTACTTC.

V gene TRBV5-1 combines with J gene TRBJ2-1; 10 bases are a match to TRBD1. The V segment lost 0 bases and the J segment 2 bases; nucleotides outside the gene matches: 2. The CDR3 consists of 16 residues. The germline V gene has CDR1 SGHRS and CDR2 YFSETQ. CDR3 sequence reads: CASSLVGTGAYNEQFF. The CDR3 nucleotides read TGCGCCAGCAGCTTGGTAGGGACAGGGGCCTACAATGAGCAGTTCTTC.

This chain uses TRBV27 with TRBJ2-5; D possibly corresponds to TRBD2 (6 bases). Trimming took off 4 bases at V and 5 bases at J, with 11 bases between the two ends. Germline assignment: CDR1 MNHEY and CDR2 SMNVEV (reference sequence). The CDR3 sequence is 13 residues long. CDR3: CASSWDSAETQYF. CDR3 nucleotides: TGTGCCAGCAGTTGGGACTCGGCCGAGACCCAGTACTTC.

The genes are TRBV15 and TRBJ2-1; 13 bases align to TRBD2. The V and J ends lost 4 bases and 4 bases, in that order; junction bases with no gene match: 7. Germline CDR1 and CDR2: LNHNV and YYDKDF (reference sequence). CDR3 length: 17 residues. The DNA of the CDR3 is TGTGCCACCAGCAAAACTAGCGGGAGGGCTGGGTACAATGAGCAGTTCTTC. Amino acids: CATSKTSGRAGYNEQFF.

V is TRBV2 and J is TRBJ1-4; D gene unclear. The CDR3 loop spans 13 amino acids. Trimming removed 6 bases at V and 1 base at J, with 6 bases between. Germline V lookup: CDR1 SNHLY, CDR2 FYNNEI. CDR3 DNA sequence: TGTGCCAGCAGGTACAGAACTAATGAAAAACTGTTTTTT. Protein sequence: CASRYRTNEKLFF.

The chain uses TRBV6-4 and TRBJ2-1; 12 nucleotides line up with TRBD2. The CDR3 spans 16 residues. V shed 5 bases, J shed 4 bases, and the junction held 6 bases outside the gene matches. CDR1 and CDR2 from the germline V gene are MRHNA and SNTAGT. CDR3 in amino acids: CASSMTSGSRYNEQFF. In DNA, the CDR3 is TGTGCCAGCAGTATGACTAGCGGGAGTCGGTACAATGAGCAGTTCTTC.

V usage is TRBV5-4 and J usage is TRBJ2-1, with 10 bases matching TRBD2. CDR1 SGHNT and CDR2 YYREEE come from the germline V gene (reference sequence). The CDR3 consists of 15 residues. Losses at the gene ends were 4 bases for V and 3 bases for J; bases not matched to a gene: 4. For the CDR3, the DNA is TGTGCCAGCAGCGACGCTAGCGGGAGCTACAATGAGCAGTTCTTC. Its protein product is CASSDASGSYNEQFF.

The chain recombines TRBV14 with TRBJ2-7; D gene ambiguous. CDR1 SGHDN and CDR2 FVKESK come from the germline V gene. CDR3 size: 11 residues. The V end lost 5 bases, the J end lost 6 bases, and 8 bases lay between the germline ends. The CDR3 DNA follows: TGTGCCAGCAGCGGCGGCTTCGAGCAGTACTTC. Encoded protein: CASSGGFEQYF. Combining the CDR3 with reference TRBV14 and TRBJ2-7 gives the whole variable domain EAGVTQFPSHSVIEKGQTVTLRCDPISGHDNLYWYRRVMGKEIKFLLHFVKESKQDESGMPNNRFLAERTGGTYSTLKVQPAELEDSGVYFCASSGGFEQYFGPGTRLTVT.

The chain has TRBV7-2 and TRBJ1-1, with 8 bases identical to TRBD1. The CDR3 has 13 residues. The trim removed 4 bases at V and 8 bases at J, leaving 6 bases unmatched. Looked up from germline, CDR1 is SGHTA and CDR2 is FQGNSA. The CDR3 sequence: CASSSGGRGEAFF. The CDR3, as DNA: TGTGCCAGCAGCTCAGGGGGCCGCGGCGAAGCTTTCTTT.

The chain uses TRBV6-6 and TRBJ1-2; 9 positions match TRBD1. The CDR3 has 14 residues. The trim removed 6 bases at V and 8 bases at J, leaving 10 bases unmatched. Germline CDR1 is MNHNY and CDR2 is SVGAGI (reference sequence). In DNA, the CDR3 is TGTGCCAGCAGGAAAACCACAGGGGGCGGAGGCTACACCTTC. Amino acids: CASRKTTGGGGYTF.

This chain links TRBV28 with TRBJ2-1, with 9 bases matching TRBD2. Trimming cost V 7 bases and J 6 bases; bases outside gene matches: 10. The CDR3 extends over 15 amino acids. Germline CDR1 MDHEN, CDR2 SYDVKM. CDR3 region: CASTLGLARANEQFF. The CDR3 DNA reads as TGTGCCAGCACCCTGGGACTAGCTCGGGCCAATGAGCAGTTCTTC.

The chain is built from TRBV28 and TRBJ1-5, with 9 bases fitting TRBD1. The CDR3 extends over 18 amino acids. J gave up 1 base and V 3 bases, and 10 bases lay outside the gene matches. Germline V gives CDR1 MDHEN, CDR2 SYDVKM. The CDR3, as DNA: TGTGCCAGCAGTTTTGTCGGGACAGGGAAACAGAGCAATCAGCCCCAGCATTTT. Its protein product is CASSFVGTGKQSNQPQHF. Complete variable domain (other parts from reference TRBV28 and TRBJ1-5): DVKVTQSSRYLVKRTGEKVFLECVQDMDHENMFWYRQDPGLGLRLIYFSYDVKMKEKGDIPEGYSVSREKKERFSLILESASTNQTSMYLCASSFVGTGKQSNQPQHFGDGTRLSIL.

The chain combines TRBV19 with TRBJ1-2, with D possibly TRBD1 on 6 matching bases. Per the germline V gene, CDR1 is LNHDA and CDR2 is SQIVND (reference sequence). The CDR3 is 15 residues long. V lost 7 bases to trimming and J lost 4 bases, with 19 bases between them. The CDR3, as DNA: TGTGCCAGTACCGCAAGGGGGGGCGAGACCTATGGCTACACCTTC. Translation: CASTARGGETYGYTF.

The gene calls are TRBV19 and TRBJ2-7, with 7 bases aligning to TRBD1. Germline V lookup: CDR1 LNHDA, CDR2 SQIVND (reference sequence). The CDR3 is 14 residues long. V lost 9 bases to trimming and J lost 6 bases; unmatched junction nucleotides: 14. CDR3 sequence: CASSMGRGSIEQYF. The CDR3 bases are TGTGCCAGCAGCATGGGCAGGGGGTCGATCGAGCAGTACTTC. The whole variable domain, remainder taken from reference TRBV19 and TRBJ2-7, is DGGITQSPKYLFRKEGQNVTLSCEQNLNHDAMYWYRQDPGQGLRLIYYSQIVNDFQKGDIAEGYSVSREKKESFPLTVTSAQKNPTAFYLCASSMGRGSIEQYFGPGTRLTVT.

The chain links TRBV9 to TRBJ2-7; 10 positions match TRBD2. Germline loops: CDR1 SGDLS, CDR2 YYNGEE. The V gene end was trimmed by 4 bases and the J gene end by 3 bases; junction bases not matched to a gene: 16. The CDR3 consists of 18 residues. For the CDR3, the DNA is TGTGCCAGCAGCTCGTCGACAGACAGGACTAGCGGCGACTACGAGCAGTACTTC. It specifies CASSSSTDRTSGDYEQYF.

The V call is TRBV28, the J call TRBJ1-2; D is possibly TRBD1 (5 bases). Germline values: CDR1 MDHEN, CDR2 SYDVKM. The CDR3 contains 13 residues. The V end was cut by 6 bases, the J end by 2 bases, with 10 bases between. CDR3 amino acids: CASSPGGNYGYTF. CDR3 sequence (DNA): TGTGCCAGCAGCCCGGGGGGGAACTATGGCTACACCTTC.

The rearrangement links TRBV29-1 to TRBJ2-7; TRBD1 aligns across 10 bases. This CDR3 spans 13 amino acids. With 5 bases clipped from V and 2 bases from J, the junction kept 3 bases outside the gene matches. In germline, CDR1 is SQVTM, CDR2 ANQGSEA. DNA for the CDR3: TGCAGCGTTATCGGGACAGGGGCCTACGAGCAGTACTTC. This encodes CSVIGTGAYEQYF.

The chain combines TRBV7-2 with TRBJ2-7; D perhaps matches TRBD1 (6 bases). The CDR3 contains 14 residues. CDR1 is SGHTA, CDR2 FQGNSA, per germline. The V end was cut by 2 bases, the J end by 3 bases, with 11 bases between. The CDR3 DNA reads TGTGCCAGCAGCTTACCGGGACACTTCTACGAGCAGTACTTC. It codes for CASSLPGHFYEQYF.

V usage is TRBV19 and J usage is TRBJ1-5, with TRBD1 identical over 11 bases. V shed 3 bases, J shed 7 bases, and the junction held 5 bases outside the gene matches. CDR3 length: 15 amino acids. Looked up from germline, CDR1 is LNHDA and CDR2 is SQIVND (reference sequence). CDR3 DNA sequence: TGTGCCAGTAGTATCGGACAGGGGGCTAGGCAGCCCCAGCATTTT. This codes for CASSIGQGARQPQHF.

The chain links TRBV11-2 to TRBJ2-2; D is possibly TRBD2 (6 bases). There are 15 residues in the CDR3. In germline, CDR1 is SGHAT, CDR2 FQNNGV. V was pared by 1 base and J by 4 bases, with 10 bases between. CDR3 region: CASSLVGGGTGELFF. The CDR3 nucleotides read TGTGCCAGCAGCTTAGTTGGGGGAGGCACCGGGGAGCTGTTTTTT.

The chain is built from TRBV6-5 and TRBJ2-4; 12 nucleotides align to TRBD1. CDR1 and CDR2 (germline): MNHEY, SVGAGI. Losses at the gene ends were 6 bases for V and 9 bases for J; bases not matched to a gene: 6. The CDR3 spans 14 residues. CDR3 loop: CASSSGTGGGIQYF. In nucleotides, the CDR3 is TGTGCCAGCAGCTCCGGGACAGGGGGCGGCATTCAGTACTTC.

Comments on this clone: An end of the junction differs from the germline gene, which may be a read error. The gene calls are TRBV25-1 and TRBJ2-3; possible D gene TRBD2, 6 bases. CDR1 and CDR2 (germline): MGHDK, SYGVNS. This CDR3 is 12 amino acids long. Here the CDR3 reads CASSEGGFVRGF. The DNA for the CDR3 is TGTGCCAGCAGTGAAGGAGGGTTCGTGCGCGGTTTT.

In the case of this clone: A read error may account for a junction end that differs from germline. V gene TRBV7-9 combines with J gene TRBJ2-1; TRBD1 matches at 9 bases. CDR3 length: 16 amino acids. The germline CDR1 and CDR2 sequences are SEHNR and FQNEAQ (reference sequence). The CDR3 sequence is CASRSRDRVVTNGQFF. Here the CDR3 DNA reads TGTGCCAGCAGGTCCCGGGACAGGGTGGTCACCAATGGGCAGTTCTTC. Full variable domain (remainder filled in from reference TRBV7-9 and TRBJ2-1): DTGVSQNPRHKITKRGQNVTFRCDPISEHNRLYWYRQTLGQGPEFLTYFQNEAQLEKSRLLSDRFSAERPKGSFSTLEIQRTEQGDSAMYLCASRSRDRVVTNGQFFGPGTRLTVL.

The gene calls are TRBV14 and TRBJ2-1; TRBD2 matches at 12 bases. With 4 bases clipped from V and 7 bases from J, the junction kept 8 bases outside the gene matches. The CDR3 extends over 16 amino acids. CDR1 and CDR2 from the germline V gene are SGHDN and FVKESK. CDR3 protein: CASSPSKGLAGNEQFF. Here the CDR3 DNA reads TGTGCCAGCAGCCCTTCTAAAGGACTAGCGGGAAATGAGCAGTTCTTC.